The entry that follows covers one T cell receptor beta chain sequence. The sample holds a few counts of this clone. The target of this receptor is not known. There are no base qualities to consult, and no much larger clone falls within one base. The data were taken from a study of blood T cell repertoires in COVID-19 (dated by TCRdb to the early 2020s). Regarding the complete study: The collaborator samples originated in the United States, Italy and Spain and spanned the acute and convalescent phases of COVID-19. The prospective study material was composed of cDNA or gDNA derived from T cells, B-cell-depleted T cells, or PBMCs. The dataset comprised deeply sampled blood TCRbeta repertoires from subjects exposed to, actively infected with, or recovered from COVID-19. The repertoires were released in a freely available public database meant as a resource for research on the immune response to SARS-CoV-2. The samples were drawn from the first 160 participants of the ongoing ImmuneRACE study and from 1,254 subjects provided by 6 global collaborators. Sample metadata almost always included a de-identified subject ID, COVID-19 status, age in years and sex. Where available, HLA class I and class II types were taken from metadata supplied by the sample provider and were not determined by assay-based typing.

TCRbeta CDR3 regions were amplified from genomic DNA using the immunoSEQ Assay, a bias-controlled multiplex PCR. The authors' pipeline ran thus. Within the assay, amplification of reference gene primers was used to estimate how many nucleated cells each sample contained. To quantify the absolute abundance of each unique TCRbeta CDR3 rearrangement, sequence reads were collapsed and filtered. Productive Simpson clonality was computed per sample as the square root of Simpson's diversity index over productive rearrangements. This is the immuneACCESS table as TCRdb keeps it, with only in-frame sequences that have V and J called. A part of the clones is gone; compared with another copy, unresolved V genes explain less than half, and the rest is unexplained. V, J and clone size were drawn from that table, and D and trimming were deduced from the DNA. Within this sample are roughly 200,000 clones, with more than 75% of them counted one time only. The leading ten clones occupy approximately 5.6% of the sample.

On the study overall, not on this receptor specifically: Clinical and demographic metadata were provided uncurated, with the amount varying by source and participant.

Whole blood was collected in K2EDTA tubes by collaborating institutions according to the institutions' own protocols. For TCRbeta analysis, collaborators shipped samples in one of three forms: frozen whole blood, isolated PBMCs, or DNA extracted from either of those sample types. From the cysteine through the phenylalanine, the CDR3 covers 15 amino acids. The CDR3 DNA has 45 bases and is translated from base 1. V lost 3 bases and J lost 8 bases, and the count of bases not matched to a germline gene is 9. CDR1 LGHDT and CDR2 YNNKEL are derived from the germline V gene (reference sequence). This clonotype was obtained from a man aged 35 to 55 with active or convalescent COVID-19. Recombination linked TRBV3-1 (or the pseudogene TRBV3-2) to TRBJ1-1, and TRBD1 aligns with 10 junction nucleotides. Sequencing was carried out using peripheral blood. Read as DNA, the sequence is TGTGCCAGCAGCCACAGGCGGGACAGGGGTTCCGAAGCTTTCTTT. It translates as CASSHRRDRGSEAFF.